This T cell receptor (beta chain) emerged from a study of blood T cell repertoires in COVID-19. Some clones are missing from TCRdb's copy, which holds only in-frame ones; the method was immunoSEQ multiplex PCR. The top ten hold roughly 9.6% of the sample, which has about 270,000 clones, approximately 85% seen once. This clone is a singleton in its sample. The same CDR3 is also encoded by other DNA sequences in this sample. Germline V CDR1 and CDR2: SGHDT, YYEEEE. The V end was cut by 2 bases, the J end by 5 bases, with 4 bases between. The CDR3 is 11 amino acids. Sequenced input: peripheral blood. This TCR was sampled from a woman in her 70s with acute or convalescent COVID-19. V and J are TRBV5-6 and TRBJ2-5, with unresolved D. The CDR3 bases are TGTGCCAGCAGCTTAGCGGAGACCCAGTACTTC. Translation: CASSLAETQYF.